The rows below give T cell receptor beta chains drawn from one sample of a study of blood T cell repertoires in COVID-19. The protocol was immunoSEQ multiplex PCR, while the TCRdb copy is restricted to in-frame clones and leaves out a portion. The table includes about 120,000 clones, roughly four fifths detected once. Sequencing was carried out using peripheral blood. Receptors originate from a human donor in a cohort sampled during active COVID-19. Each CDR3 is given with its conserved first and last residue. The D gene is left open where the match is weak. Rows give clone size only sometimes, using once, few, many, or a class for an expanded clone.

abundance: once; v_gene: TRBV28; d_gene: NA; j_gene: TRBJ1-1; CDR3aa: CASSLDARFWGAGVPNFEAFF; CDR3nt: TGTGCCAGCAGTTTGGACGCCCGGTTCTGGGGGGCGGGGGTACCCAATTTTGAAGCTTTCTTT
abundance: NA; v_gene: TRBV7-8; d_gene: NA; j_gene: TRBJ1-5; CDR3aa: CASSLAPLGPYQPQHF; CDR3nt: TGTGCCAGCAGCTTAGCGCCGCTGGGGCCCTACCAGCCCCAGCATTTT
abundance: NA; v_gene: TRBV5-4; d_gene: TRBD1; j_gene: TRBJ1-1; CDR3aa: CASGQGGVYTEAFF; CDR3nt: TGTGCCAGCGGACAGGGGGGGGTTTACACTGAAGCTTTCTTT
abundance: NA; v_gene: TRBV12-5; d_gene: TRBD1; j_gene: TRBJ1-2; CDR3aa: CASGLVEGTANYGYTF; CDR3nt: TGTGCTAGTGGTTTGGTAGAGGGGACAGCTAACTATGGCTACACCTTC
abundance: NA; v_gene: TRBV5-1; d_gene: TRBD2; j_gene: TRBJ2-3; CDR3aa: CASSLLSGGTTDTQYF; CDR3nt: TGCGCCAGCAGCTTGTTGAGCGGGGGGACCACAGATACGCAGTATTTT
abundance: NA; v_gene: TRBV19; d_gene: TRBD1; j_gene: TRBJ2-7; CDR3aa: CASSIAWDSWEQYF; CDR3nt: TGTGCCAGTAGTATCGCCTGGGACAGTTGGGAGCAGTACTTC
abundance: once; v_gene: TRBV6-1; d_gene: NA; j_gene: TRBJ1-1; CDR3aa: CASSEWDKNTEAFF; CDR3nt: TGTGCCAGCAGTGAGTGGGACAAGAACACTGAAGCTTTCTTT
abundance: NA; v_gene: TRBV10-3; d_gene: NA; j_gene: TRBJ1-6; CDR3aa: CAISDPPEVGPLHF; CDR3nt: TGTGCCATCAGTGACCCGCCGGAGGTGGGACCCCTCCACTTT
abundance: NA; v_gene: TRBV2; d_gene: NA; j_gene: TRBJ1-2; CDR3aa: CASSERGDFHGYTF; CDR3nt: TGTGCCAGCAGTGAGCGAGGCGACTTTCATGGCTACACCTTC
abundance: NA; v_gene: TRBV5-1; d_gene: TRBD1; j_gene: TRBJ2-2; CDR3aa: CASSFGQGNGELFF; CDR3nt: TGCGCCAGCAGCTTCGGACAGGGAAACGGGGAGCTGTTTTTT
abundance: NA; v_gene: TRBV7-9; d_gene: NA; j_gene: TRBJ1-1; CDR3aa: CASSWGQQNTEAFF; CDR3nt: TGTGCCAGCAGCTGGGGGCAGCAGAACACTGAAGCTTTCTTT
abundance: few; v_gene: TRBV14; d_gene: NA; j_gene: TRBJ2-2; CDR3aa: CASQLQALTGELFF; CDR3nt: TGTGCCAGCCAGCTACAGGCCCTGACCGGGGAGCTGTTTTTT
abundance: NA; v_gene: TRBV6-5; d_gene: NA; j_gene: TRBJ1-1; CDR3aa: CASSYSPGTEAFF; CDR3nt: TGTGCCAGCAGTTACTCGCCCGGCACTGAAGCTTTCTTT
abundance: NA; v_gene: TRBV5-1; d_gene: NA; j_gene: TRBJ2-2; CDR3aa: CASSPGAGELFF; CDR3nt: TGCGCCAGCAGCCCGGGGGCCGGGGAGCTGTTTTTT
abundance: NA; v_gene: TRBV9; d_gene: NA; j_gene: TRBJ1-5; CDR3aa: CASSVDGGGNQPQHF; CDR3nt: TGTGCCAGCAGCGTAGATGGAGGTGGCAATCAGCCCCAGCATTTT
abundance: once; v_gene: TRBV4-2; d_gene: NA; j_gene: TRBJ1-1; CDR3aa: CASSRQQQMNTEAFF; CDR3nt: TGTGCCAGCAGCCGACAACAGCAGATGAACACTGAAGCTTTCTTT
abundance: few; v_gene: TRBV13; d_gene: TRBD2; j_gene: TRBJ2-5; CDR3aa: CASSLLRRDYPDQETQYF; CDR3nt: TGTGCCAGCAGCTTACTCCGCCGGGACTACCCGGACCAAGAGACCCAGTACTTC
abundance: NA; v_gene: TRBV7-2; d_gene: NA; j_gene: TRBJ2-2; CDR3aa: CASSPVWGAGELFF; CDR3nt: TGTGCCAGCAGCCCGGTATGGGGGGCCGGGGAGCTGTTTTTT
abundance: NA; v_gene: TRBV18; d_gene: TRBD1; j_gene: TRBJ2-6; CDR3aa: CASSRAGTGSSGANVLTF; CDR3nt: TGTGCCAGCTCACGGGCCGGGACAGGGTCCTCTGGGGCCAACGTCCTGACTTTC
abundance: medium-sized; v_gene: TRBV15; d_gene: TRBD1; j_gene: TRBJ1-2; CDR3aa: CAARTGTGREGYTF; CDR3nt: TGTGCCGCCCGTACAGGGACAGGGCGCGAGGGCTACACCTTC
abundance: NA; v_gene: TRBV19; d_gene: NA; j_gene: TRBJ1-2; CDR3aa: CASRLQVPNYGYTF; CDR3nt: TGTGCCAGTAGGCTACAGGTTCCCAACTATGGCTACACCTTC
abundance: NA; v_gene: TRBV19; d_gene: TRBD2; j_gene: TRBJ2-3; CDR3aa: CASSTSGGLTDTQYF; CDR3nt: TGTGCCAGTAGCACTAGCGGGGGGCTCACAGATACGCAGTATTTT
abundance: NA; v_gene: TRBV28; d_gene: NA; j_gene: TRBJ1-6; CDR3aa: CASSLYAGAGWNSPLHF; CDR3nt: TGTGCCAGCAGTTTATATGCGGGAGCCGGCTGGAATTCACCCCTCCACTTT
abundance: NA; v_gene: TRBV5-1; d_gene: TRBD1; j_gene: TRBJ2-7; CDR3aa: CASSLQGPGYEQYF; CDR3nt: TGCGCCAGCAGCTTACAGGGGCCGGGGTACGAGCAGTACTTC
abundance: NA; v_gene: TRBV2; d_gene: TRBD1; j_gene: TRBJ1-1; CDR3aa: CASSEGGTGVEAFF; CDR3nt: TGTGCCAGCAGTGAAGGGGGGACAGGAGTTGAAGCTTTCTTT
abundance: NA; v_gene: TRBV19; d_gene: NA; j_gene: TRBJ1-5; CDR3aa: CASTPRGENGNQPQHF; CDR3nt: TGTGCCAGTACCCCCCGGGGGGAGAATGGCAATCAGCCCCAGCATTTT
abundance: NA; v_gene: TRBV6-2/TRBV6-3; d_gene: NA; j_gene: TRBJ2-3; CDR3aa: CASSYLVETDTQYF; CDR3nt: TGTGCCAGCAGTTACCTTGTGGAGACAGATACGCAGTATTTT
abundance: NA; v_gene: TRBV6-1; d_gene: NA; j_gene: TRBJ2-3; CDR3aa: CASSESASTSTDTQYF; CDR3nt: TGTGCCAGCAGTGAATCGGCTAGCACGAGCACAGATACGCAGTATTTT
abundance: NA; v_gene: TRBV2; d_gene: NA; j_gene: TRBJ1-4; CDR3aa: CASIGPNEKLFF; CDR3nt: TGTGCCAGCATCGGTCCTAATGAAAAACTGTTTTTT
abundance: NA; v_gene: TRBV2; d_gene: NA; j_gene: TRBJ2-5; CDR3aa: CASRDRDLPSETQYF; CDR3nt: TGTGCCAGCAGGGATCGGGATCTTCCTTCAGAGACCCAGTACTTC
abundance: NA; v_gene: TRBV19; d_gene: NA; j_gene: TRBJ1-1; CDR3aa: CASDMGGKGNTEAFF; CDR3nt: TGTGCCAGCGATATGGGGGGGAAAGGAAACACTGAAGCTTTCTTT
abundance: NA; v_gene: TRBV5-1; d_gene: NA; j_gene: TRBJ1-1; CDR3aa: CASSFKGDTEAFF; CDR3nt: TGCGCCAGCAGCTTCAAGGGGGACACTGAAGCTTTCTTT
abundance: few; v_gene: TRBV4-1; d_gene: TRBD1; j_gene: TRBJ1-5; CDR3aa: CASSPNGQGEPNQPQHF; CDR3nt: TGCGCCAGCAGCCCTAACGGACAGGGCGAACCTAATCAGCCCCAGCATTTT
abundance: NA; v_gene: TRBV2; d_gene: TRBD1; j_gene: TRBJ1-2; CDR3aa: CASSRETTGDYGYTF; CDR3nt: TGTGCCAGCAGCAGAGAGACTACAGGGGACTATGGCTACACCTTC
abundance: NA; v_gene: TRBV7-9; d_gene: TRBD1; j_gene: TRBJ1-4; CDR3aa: CASSFTGGAEKLFF; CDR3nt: TGTGCCAGCAGCTTTACAGGGGGCGCTGAAAAACTGTTTTTT
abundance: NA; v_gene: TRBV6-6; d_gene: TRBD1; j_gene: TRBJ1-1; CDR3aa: CASNSGGAGMNTEAFF; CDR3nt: TGTGCCAGCAATTCAGGGGGCGCGGGTATGAACACTGAAGCTTTCTTT
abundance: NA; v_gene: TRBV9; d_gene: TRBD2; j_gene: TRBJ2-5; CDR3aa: CASSGRGLALETQYF; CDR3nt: TGTGCCAGCAGCGGCCGGGGACTAGCGTTGGAGACCCAGTACTTC
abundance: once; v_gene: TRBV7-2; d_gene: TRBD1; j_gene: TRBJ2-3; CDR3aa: CASSWTGTGSTDTQYF; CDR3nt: TGTGCCAGCAGCTGGACCGGGACAGGTAGCACAGATACGCAGTATTTT
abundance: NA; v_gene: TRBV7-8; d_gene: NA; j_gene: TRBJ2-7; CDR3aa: CASSASREVQYF; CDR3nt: TGTGCCAGCAGCGCGTCCAGGGAGGTGCAGTACTTC
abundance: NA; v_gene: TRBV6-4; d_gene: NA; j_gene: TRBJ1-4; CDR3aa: CASSDQGEKLFF; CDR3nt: TGTGCCAGCAGTGATCAGGGGGAAAAACTGTTTTTT
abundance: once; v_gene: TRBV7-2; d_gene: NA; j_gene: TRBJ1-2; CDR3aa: CASSYLNYGYTF; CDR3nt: TGTGCCAGCAGCTACTTGAACTATGGCTACACCTTC
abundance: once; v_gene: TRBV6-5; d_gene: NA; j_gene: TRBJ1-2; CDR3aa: CASHLSGASYGYTF; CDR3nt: TGTGCCAGCCACCTATCAGGGGCTTCCTATGGCTACACCTTC
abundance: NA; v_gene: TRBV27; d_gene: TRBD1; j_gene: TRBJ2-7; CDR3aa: CASSPGQGIPSYEQYF; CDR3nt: TGTGCCAGCTCCCCGGGACAGGGGATTCCCTCCTACGAGCAGTACTTC
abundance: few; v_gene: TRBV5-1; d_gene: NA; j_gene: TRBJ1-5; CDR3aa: CASRPGGAGNQPQHF; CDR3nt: TGCGCCAGCAGGCCTGGGGGGGCCGGCAATCAGCCCCAGCATTTT
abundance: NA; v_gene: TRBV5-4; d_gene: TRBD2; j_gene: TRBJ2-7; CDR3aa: CASSLDGGLFYEQYF; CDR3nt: TGTGCCAGCAGCTTGGACGGGGGGTTATTTTACGAGCAGTACTTC
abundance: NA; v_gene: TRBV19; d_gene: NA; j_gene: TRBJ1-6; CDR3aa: CASSIRGVGANSPLHF; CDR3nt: TGTGCCAGTAGTATCCGCGGGGTTGGTGCTAATTCACCCCTCCACTTT
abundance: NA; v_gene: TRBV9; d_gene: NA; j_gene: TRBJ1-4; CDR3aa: CASSVERGAGEKLFF; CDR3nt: TGTGCCAGCAGCGTAGAGCGGGGGGCGGGTGAAAAACTGTTTTTT
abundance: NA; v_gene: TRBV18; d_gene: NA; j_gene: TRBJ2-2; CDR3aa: CASSPPVGVANTGELFF; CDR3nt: TGTGCCAGCTCACCACCTGTCGGGGTCGCGAACACCGGGGAGCTGTTTTTT
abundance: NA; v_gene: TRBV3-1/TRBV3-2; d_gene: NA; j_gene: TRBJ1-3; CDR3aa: CASSQVMAPGGNTIYF; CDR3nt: TGTGCCAGCAGCCAAGTCATGGCCCCGGGGGGAAACACCATATATTTT
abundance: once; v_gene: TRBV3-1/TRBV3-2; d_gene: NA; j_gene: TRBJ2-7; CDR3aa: CASSSRYEQYF; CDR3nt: TGTGCCAGCAGCTCACGGTACGAGCAGTACTTC
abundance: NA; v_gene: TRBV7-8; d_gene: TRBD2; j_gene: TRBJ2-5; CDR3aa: CASSLLAGGPIGAETQYF; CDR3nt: TGTGCCAGCAGCTTACTAGCGGGGGGGCCGATAGGGGCAGAGACCCAGTACTTC
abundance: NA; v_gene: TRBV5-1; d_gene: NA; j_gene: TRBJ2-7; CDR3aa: CASSLVGSSYEQYF; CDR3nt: TGCGCCAGCAGCTTGGTTGGCAGCTCCTACGAGCAGTACTTC
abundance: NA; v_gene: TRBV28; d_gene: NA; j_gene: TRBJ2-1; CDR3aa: CASGSSYNEQFF; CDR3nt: TGTGCCAGCGGTAGCTCCTACAATGAGCAGTTCTTC